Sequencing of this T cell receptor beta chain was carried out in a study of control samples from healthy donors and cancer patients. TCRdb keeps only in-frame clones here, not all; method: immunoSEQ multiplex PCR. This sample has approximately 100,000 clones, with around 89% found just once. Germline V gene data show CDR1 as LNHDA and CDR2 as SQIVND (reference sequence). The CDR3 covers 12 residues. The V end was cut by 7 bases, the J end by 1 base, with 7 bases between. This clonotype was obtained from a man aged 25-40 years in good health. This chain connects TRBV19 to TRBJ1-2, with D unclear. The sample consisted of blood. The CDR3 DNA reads TGTGCCAGTAACTCGTATAACTATGGCTACACCTTC. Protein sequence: CASNSYNYGYTF.